Listed here are 3 T cell receptor beta chains from one sample, sequenced in a study of human T cells and chemical hapten exposure. The starting material, unfractionated whole blood, was used for total RNA extraction. TCRdb re-called the 5' RACE reads through MiXCR, storing one row per CDR3 protein. In the table there are about 140,000 distinct CDR3 sequences, over 3.5% of which are singletons. These receptors were taken from a female donor in good health.

This clonotype was found many times. V is TRBV6-6 and J is TRBJ1-5; D remains unclear. Germline assignment: CDR1 MNHNY and CDR2 SVGAGI (reference sequence). V lost 2 bases and J 10 bases, leaving 15 bases between the germline ends. This CDR3 has 14 amino acids. CDR3 nucleotide sequence: TGTGCCAGCAGTTACGAGGACGCCAGCAGCCCCCAGCATTTT. It yields the protein CASSYEDASSPQHF.

This clonotype appeared many times. V is TRBV9 and J is TRBJ2-1; TRBD2 aligns across 7 bases. The CDR3 consists of 16 residues. CDR1 SGDLS and CDR2 YYNGEE come from the germline V gene. V dropped 3 bases and J dropped 0; count of bases not matched to a gene: 6. Here the CDR3 DNA reads TGTGCCAGCAGCGCCGGCGGGGGTAGCTCCTACAATGAGCAGTTCTTC. Protein sequence: CASSAGGGSSYNEQFF.

This clonotype has at least ten counts. This rearrangement joins TRBV3-1 to TRBJ1-4; TRBD1 matches at 8 bases. Germline assignment: CDR1 LGHDT and CDR2 YNNKEL (reference sequence). CDR3 size: 16 residues. Losses at the gene ends were 6 bases for V and 7 bases for J; bases not matched to a gene: 13. The CDR3 sequence: CASSSETGTGSEKLFF. The CDR3 region has the DNA TGTGCCAGCAGTTCCGAAACCGGGACAGGAAGTGAAAAACTGTTTTTT.